Listed below are T cell receptor beta chains from one sample, sequenced in a study of T cell repertoires in cytomegalovirus infection. Using its own MiXCR run on the reads, TCRdb lists one record per CDR3 protein. The profile shows around 550,000 distinct CDR3 sequences, approximately 25% of them singletons. The sample was PBMCs. Every receptor here comes from a human donor in good health (CMV status not recorded). Some clones in this sample may be carry-over from other donors' samples. The CDR3 runs from the conserved cysteine through the conserved F or W. D genes are given only for firm matches. The size entry is marked missing in some rows and otherwise reads once, few, many or a size class.

TGTGCCAGCAGTTGGGTAGCGGGAGGACCCGGGGAGCTGTTTTTT,CASSWVAGGPGELFF,TRBD2,-,TRBJ2-2,TRBV6-2/TRBV6-3
TGTGCCAGCAGTGCTCAGGGGGCCAACTATGGCTACACCTTC,CASSAQGANYGYTF,TRBD1,many,TRBJ1-2,TRBV6-1
TGTGCCAGCAGTGAAGGGGTGGTGTGGGGCTCTGGGGCCAACGTCCTGACTTTC,CASSEGVVWGSGANVLTF,-,-,TRBJ2-6,TRBV2
TGTGCTACCGGGACAGGGAGAGAGCAGTACTTC,CATGTGREQYF,TRBD1,-,TRBJ2-7,TRBV19
TGTGCCAGCAGGGGAGGGGGTAATGAGCAGTTCTTC,CASRGGGNEQFF,-,many,TRBJ2-1,TRBV11-3
TGCAGTGTCCGGACTAGCGGTACGCAGTATTTT,CSVRTSGTQYF,TRBD2,-,TRBJ2-3,TRBV20-1
TGTGCCAGCAGTTTGTTCCAAGGCACAGATACGCAGTATTTT,CASSLFQGTDTQYF,-,-,TRBJ2-3,TRBV12-3/TRBV12-4
TGTGCCAGCAGCTTTCTAACAGGGGTGAATGAGCAGTTCTTC,CASSFLTGVNEQFF,TRBD1,many,TRBJ2-1,TRBV7-2
TGTGCCAGCGGTATGTTAAGTACCGACATTCAGTACTTC,CASGMLSTDIQYF,-,-,TRBJ2-4,TRBV12-3/TRBV12-4
TGTGCCAGCCAAGGACAGGGGCTGGGTAATGAGCAGTTCTTC,CASQGQGLGNEQFF,TRBD1,many,TRBJ2-1,TRBV19
TGTGCCAGCAGCCCCCCAATTAGCGGGGTCCGCGAAAACATTCAGTACTTC,CASSPPISGVRENIQYF,TRBD2,few,TRBJ2-4,TRBV7-3
TGTGCCAGCGGGGCACAACCCAATGAAAAACTGTTTTTT,CASGAQPNEKLFF,-,few,TRBJ1-4,TRBV28
TGTGCCAGCAGTTCCGGACTAGCGGGAGATGTGCAGTTCTTC,CASSSGLAGDVQFF,TRBD2,-,TRBJ2-1,TRBV6-2/TRBV6-3
TGCGCCAGCAGCTGGAATTTGGGGTTGGCGAACTCACCCCTCCACTTT,CASSWNLGLANSPLHF,-,-,TRBJ1-6,TRBV5-1
TGTGCCAGCAGCTCGGACATAACCAATGAGCAGTTCTTC,CASSSDITNEQFF,-,few,TRBJ2-1,TRBV11-2
TGTGCCAGCAGTTACCCCCCCCACGAGGGTCAGCCCCAGCATTTT,CASSYPPHEGQPQHF,-,-,TRBJ1-5,TRBV6-2/TRBV6-3
TGTGCTAGCAGCCCTTTGGGACTAGCGGGAGAGACCCAGTACTTC,CASSPLGLAGETQYF,TRBD2,-,TRBJ2-5,TRBV7-7
TGCAGTGCGTCGGATTTTGGGGGGGTAAATGTAGAGACCCAGTACTTC,CSASDFGGVNVETQYF,TRBD2,-,TRBJ2-5,TRBV20-1
TGTGCCAGCAGTTTATTAAGGACAGGTGGATTGGCGTACTTC,CASSLLRTGGLAYF,TRBD1,-,TRBJ2-7,TRBV28
TGTGCCAGCAGCTTACAGGGAAATAGTGAAAAACTGTTTTTT,CASSLQGNSEKLFF,-,many,TRBJ1-4,TRBV7-2
TGTGCCAGCAGCCAAGAGGGGCTAGCGGGAGTCGATACGCAGTATTTT,CASSQEGLAGVDTQYF,TRBD2,-,TRBJ2-3,TRBV4-2
TGTGCCAGCGGTCCAGGACTAGCGGGAAGGGGGCTCTGGAATGAGCAGTTCTTC,CASGPGLAGRGLWNEQFF,TRBD2,few,TRBJ2-1,TRBV6-2/TRBV6-3
TGTGCCAGCAGCTTAGAGTCTAGCGGGGCTTACAATGAGCAGTTCTTC,CASSLESSGAYNEQFF,TRBD2,few,TRBJ2-1,TRBV7-2
TGTGCCAGCAGCCCCCAAGGGGGAAATCACAATCAGCCCCAGCATTTT,CASSPQGGNHNQPQHF,-,many,TRBJ1-5,TRBV7-2
TGTGCCAGCAGGGGACAGCGAGGGGGCCTCTCCTACGAGCAGTACTTC,CASRGQRGGLSYEQYF,TRBD1,-,TRBJ2-7,TRBV6-2/TRBV6-3
TGTGCCAGCAGCCCCGACAGGGTAGGCGAGACCCAGTACTTC,CASSPDRVGETQYF,TRBD1,few,TRBJ2-5,TRBV28
TGTGCCAGCAGTCCAGCCCTATCGATACATAACTATGGCTACACCTTC,CASSPALSIHNYGYTF,-,many,TRBJ1-2,TRBV28
TGTGCCAGCTCAAATTGGATAAAGAACACTGAAGCTTTCTTT,CASSNWIKNTEAFF,-,few,TRBJ1-1,TRBV12-3/TRBV12-4
TGTGCCAGCAGTCCGTGGGACAGGGGGCTGTACAATGAGCAGTTCTTC,CASSPWDRGLYNEQFF,TRBD1,-,TRBJ2-1,TRBV12-3/TRBV12-4
TGTGCCAGCAGCCAAGAGTTGGAGCCCTCAGATACGCAGTATTTT,CASSQELEPSDTQYF,-,-,TRBJ2-3,TRBV4-2
TGCGCCAGCAGCCAAGATAACAGCCAGCCCCAGCATTTT,CASSQDNSQPQHF,-,-,TRBJ1-5,TRBV4-3
TGTGCCAGCAGGGACCCGGGGCGTCGGGGAACAGATACGCAGTATTTT,CASRDPGRRGTDTQYF,-,-,TRBJ2-3,TRBV6-2/TRBV6-3
TGTGCCAGCAGCCCCGGGGGAGGGGCAGGGGCTTTCTTT,CASSPGGGAGAFF,-,many,TRBJ1-1,TRBV12-3/TRBV12-4
TGTGCCAGCAGTTACCTAGACCCAAATGAGCAGTTCTTC,CASSYLDPNEQFF,-,few,TRBJ2-1,TRBV6-2/TRBV6-3
TGTGCCAGCAGTTTAGAGTGGTCAGGGGGTACCTATGGCTACACCTTC,CASSLEWSGGTYGYTF,TRBD1,few,TRBJ1-2,TRBV28
TGCGCCAGCAGCCAAGATCCGAGGACGGGCCCCAATGAAAAACTGTTTTTT,CASSQDPRTGPNEKLFF,-,few,TRBJ1-4,TRBV4-1
TGTGCCAGCAGTCCCTCCGGGACAGGGTTGAAAGAGCAGTTCTTC,CASSPSGTGLKEQFF,TRBD1,few,TRBJ2-1,TRBV6-2/TRBV6-3
TGTGCCAGCGATGGTATCGGCGGGAGGAGAGATACGCAGTATTTT,CASDGIGGRRDTQYF,TRBD2,-,TRBJ2-3,TRBV28
TGTGCCAGCGGGACAGGGTTTTCACCCCTCCACTTT,CASGTGFSPLHF,TRBD1,-,TRBJ1-6,TRBV28
TGTGCCAGCACCCTCCTCAGCTCCTACAATGAGCAGTTCTTC,CASTLLSSYNEQFF,-,few,TRBJ2-1,TRBV12-3/TRBV12-4
TGTGCCACCAGCAGAGGTGGCGGAAGTTACAATGAGCAGTTCTTC,CATSRGGGSYNEQFF,-,few,TRBJ2-1,TRBV15
TGTGCCAGCAGCCAGGGGCCAGGAGATACGCAGTATTTT,CASSQGPGDTQYF,-,-,TRBJ2-3,TRBV4-1
TGTGCCAGCAGTTCAATTAACTCTCTGGGGGAGCAGTACTTC,CASSSINSLGEQYF,-,-,TRBJ2-7,TRBV28
TGTGCCAGCAGTCCCGGGACAGGGCCCATGGCCCAGTACTTC,CASSPGTGPMAQYF,TRBD1,few,TRBJ2-5,TRBV6-1
TGTGCCAGCAGCGAGACAGCGGGATGGACCTACAATGAGCAGTTCTTC,CASSETAGWTYNEQFF,TRBD2,-,TRBJ2-1,TRBV11-2
TGTGCCAGCAGCCCCGGTATGAACACTGGAGCTTTCTTT,CASSPGMNTGAFF,-,once,TRBJ1-1,TRBV7-2
TGTGCCAGTAGTATAGTAACTCGGCGGCAGGCTACTACAACTAATGAAAAACTGTTTTTT,CASSIVTRRQATTTNEKLFF,-,-,TRBJ1-4,TRBV19
TGTGCCAGCAGTTTATCGGGGGGGGTGGCAGCTTTCTTT,CASSLSGGVAAFF,-,-,TRBJ1-1,TRBV27